Each of the 20 T cell receptor beta chains below was sequenced from the same sample in a study of T cell responses to AZD1222 COVID-19 vaccine. Sequencing used immunoSEQ multiplex PCR; TCRdb keeps in-frame clones, though not all of them. The sample has approximately 260,000 clones; 80% to 95% are singletons. The sequences come from peripheral blood, collected on day 0 of AZD1222 vaccination. The receptors originated from an adult in good health.

The chain is built from TRBV5-4 and TRBJ2-7; D is possibly TRBD2 (5 bases). V lost 4 bases and J 2 bases, leaving 13 bases between the germline ends. The CDR3 loop spans 14 amino acids. Germline lookup yields CDR1 SGHNT and CDR2 YYREEE (reference sequence). CDR3 loop: CASSTGGWTYEQYF. The CDR3 DNA is TGTGCCAGCAGCACTGGAGGTTGGACCTACGAGCAGTACTTC.

The chain uses TRBV4-1 and TRBJ1-6; D unclear. The CDR3 is 14 residues long. Germline V CDR1 and CDR2: MGHRA, YSYEKL. V dropped 4 bases and J dropped 4 bases, with 8 bases sitting between them. CDR3 sequence (DNA): TGCGCCAGCAGCCCCGGGCCTTATAATTCACCCCTCCACTTT. Translation: CASSPGPYNSPLHF.

The chain couples TRBV3-1 (or the pseudogene TRBV3-2) to TRBJ1-1; a possible D gene is TRBD1 (6 bases). V lost 0 bases and J 4 bases, leaving 12 bases between the germline ends. There are 15 residues in the CDR3. Per the germline V gene, CDR1 is LGHDT and CDR2 is YNNKEL (reference sequence). CDR3 region: CASSQEGPRGTEAFF. The CDR3 DNA reads TGTGCCAGCAGCCAAGAAGGGCCCAGGGGCACTGAAGCTTTCTTT.

This chain uses TRBV7-9 with TRBJ2-7; D perhaps matches TRBD1 (6 bases). With 0 bases removed from V and 1 base from J, the gap between germline ends came to 10 bases. This CDR3 contains 15 residues. CDR1 and CDR2 from the germline V gene are SEHNR and FQNEAQ (reference sequence). The CDR3 spells CASSLAQGPSYEQYF. In DNA form, the CDR3 reads TGTGCCAGCAGCTTAGCCCAGGGGCCATCCTACGAGCAGTACTTC.

This rearrangement joins TRBV28 to TRBJ2-1; D might be TRBD2 (6 bases). V was shortened by 4 bases and J by 4 bases, with 14 bases between the two germline ends. The CDR3 consists of 15 residues. The V gene's germline CDR1 is MDHEN and CDR2 SYDVKM. The CDR3 protein is CASSSGTWNYNEQFF. The CDR3 DNA reads as TGTGCCAGCAGTTCTGGGACTTGGAATTACAATGAGCAGTTCTTC.

There are a few counts of this clone. The V call is TRBV6-6, the J call TRBJ1-2, with D unclear. The CDR3 loop spans 13 amino acids. Trimming left V 3 bases short and J 5 bases short, with 10 bases between. The germline V gene has CDR1 MNHNY and CDR2 SVGAGI (reference sequence). The DNA of the CDR3 is TGTGCCAGCAGTTATATCCGTCTATATGGCTACACCTTC. Translation gives CASSYIRLYGYTF.

As to this clone: An end of the junction does not agree with germline; a read error may underlie this. The chain employs TRBV7-8 and TRBJ2-3, with 9 bases identical to TRBD2. The CDR3 extends over 17 amino acids. Per the germline V gene, CDR1 is SGHVS and CDR2 is FQNEAQ. The CDR3 sequence is CASSLALAGGSRDTQYF. CDR3 DNA: TGTGCCAGCAGCTTAGCATTGGCGGGAGGGAGCAGAGATACGCAGTATTTT.

The chain recombines TRBV12-3 or TRBV12-4 with TRBJ1-5; D gene unclear. The CDR3 is made up of 12 amino acids. The V gene lost 5 bases and the J gene lost 10 bases, with 12 bases spanning the gap. CDR3 DNA: TGTGCCAGCAGTCCTGCCGCCGGCCCCCAGCATTTT. This sequence encodes CASSPAAGPQHF.

This chain links TRBV28 with TRBJ1-3; perhaps TRBD1 as D (5 bases). With 3 bases removed from V and 0 bases from J, the gap between germline ends came to 12 bases. The CDR3 sequence is 16 residues long. Germline V gene data show CDR1 as MDHEN and CDR2 as SYDVKM. CDR3 residues: CASSLGVPFSGNTIYF. CDR3 in DNA: TGTGCCAGCAGTTTGGGGGTCCCCTTCTCTGGAAACACCATATATTTT. The whole variable domain, remainder taken from reference TRBV28 and TRBJ1-3, is DVKVTQSSRYLVKRTGEKVFLECVQDMDHENMFWYRQDPGLGLRLIYFSYDVKMKEKGDIPEGYSVSREKKERFSLILESASTNQTSMYLCASSLGVPFSGNTIYFGEGSWLTVV.

V gene TRBV5-4 combines with J gene TRBJ1-1, with unresolved D. CDR3 length: 14 residues. The germline V gene has CDR1 SGHNT and CDR2 YYREEE (reference sequence). Trimming cost V 4 bases and J 5 bases, with 15 bases left between them. The CDR3 region is CASSVRDLRTEAFF. For the CDR3, the DNA is TGTGCCAGCAGCGTACGAGATTTGAGGACTGAAGCTTTCTTT.

This clone was seen more than once but under ten times. The gene calls are TRBV6-6 and TRBJ1-2, with 10 bases identical to TRBD1. CDR1 is MNHNY and CDR2 is SVGAGI in the germline V gene (reference sequence). CDR3 size: 14 residues. After removal of 5 bases from V and 3 bases from J, the junction contained 3 bases not matched to a gene. The DNA of the CDR3 is TGTGCCAGCAGTGACAGGGGGCGGGACTATGGCTACACCTTC. As protein: CASSDRGRDYGYTF.

This chain joins TRBV7-8 and TRBJ2-1; 7 bases align to TRBD1. This CDR3 is 15 amino acids long. The V gene's germline CDR1 is SGHVS and CDR2 FQNEAQ. The V gene end was trimmed by 6 bases and the J gene end by 4 bases; junction bases not matched to a gene: 9. The CDR3 nucleotides read TGTGCCAGCAGGCCTGGGGGACAGAGGTACAATGAGCAGTTCTTC. Protein sequence: CASRPGGQRYNEQFF.

The V gene is TRBV18, the J gene TRBJ2-7, with TRBD1 identical over 8 bases. The germline gives CDR1 KGHSH, CDR2 LQKENI. CDR3 length equals 15 residues. J gave up 6 bases and V 5 bases, and 12 bases lay outside the gene matches. The CDR3 here is CASSTTGTGESEQYF. DNA of the CDR3: TGTGCCAGCTCAACGACCGGGACAGGAGAGTCCGAGCAGTACTTC.

The chain carries TRBV28 and TRBJ2-2; no reliable D call. The V end lost 2 bases, the J end lost 0 bases, and 7 bases lay between the germline ends. CDR3 length equals 15 residues. Germline values: CDR1 MDHEN, CDR2 SYDVKM. CDR3 sequence reads: CASSLRASNTGELFF. CDR3 sequence (DNA): TGTGCCAGCAGTTTAAGGGCTTCGAACACCGGGGAGCTGTTTTTT.

The genes are TRBV7-3 and TRBJ2-3; D is unclear. Looked up from germline, CDR1 is SGHTA and CDR2 is FQGTGA. Trimming cost V 3 bases and J 0 bases, with 7 bases left between them. The CDR3 spans 14 residues. The CDR3 region is CASSFGVSTDTQYF. DNA for the CDR3: TGTGCCAGCAGCTTCGGAGTGAGCACAGATACGCAGTATTTT.

The chain couples TRBV7-9 to TRBJ1-1; D not certain. Trimming cost V 2 bases and J 4 bases, with 8 bases left between them. This CDR3 region has 13 residues. CDR1 and CDR2 from the germline V gene are SEHNR and FQNEAQ (reference sequence). This chain's CDR3 is CASSLSSSTEAFF. CDR3 bases: TGTGCCAGCAGCTTATCGTCCTCCACTGAAGCTTTCTTT. The full variable domain, in which reference TRBV7-9 and TRBJ1-1 provide the parts outside the CDR3, is DTGVSQNPRHKITKRGQNVTFRCDPISEHNRLYWYRQTLGQGPEFLTYFQNEAQLEKSRLLSDRFSAERPKGSFSTLEIQRTEQGDSAMYLCASSLSSSTEAFFGQGTRLTVV.

The rearrangement uses TRBV3-1 (or the pseudogene TRBV3-2) and TRBJ2-6; D ambiguous. From germline, CDR1 is LGHDT and CDR2 YNNKEL (reference sequence). The V end lost 7 bases, the J end lost 0 bases, and 10 bases lay between the germline ends. The CDR3 length is 15 residues. The CDR3 reads CASTTATSGANVLTF. The CDR3 DNA reads as TGTGCCAGCACAACAGCAACCTCTGGGGCCAACGTCCTGACTTTC.

J is TRBJ2-3 and V is TRBV5-1; 9 bases agree with TRBD2. This CDR3 is 14 amino acids long. The J segment lost 6 bases and the V segment lost 4 bases, leaving 6 bases of the junction unmatched. From germline, CDR1 is SGHRS and CDR2 YFSETQ. DNA for the CDR3: TGCGCCAGCAGCCCAGGGACTAGCCCTGATACGCAGTATTTT. It is translated as CASSPGTSPDTQYF.

The rearrangement links TRBV2 to TRBJ1-5; D ambiguous. The CDR3 runs to 14 residues. V gave up 0 bases and J gave up 6 bases, with 9 bases separating them. Per the germline V gene, CDR1 is SNHLY and CDR2 is FYNNEI. The chain's CDR3 is CASSEAQVSQPQHF. Here the CDR3 DNA reads TGTGCCAGCAGTGAAGCGCAGGTTAGTCAGCCCCAGCATTTT. Full variable domain (rest looked up from reference TRBV2 and TRBJ1-5): EPEVTQTPSHQVTQMGQEVILRCVPISNHLYFYWYRQILGQKVEFLVSFYNNEISEKSEIFDDQFSVERPDGSNFTLKIRSTKLEDSAMYFCASSEAQVSQPQHFGDGTRLSIL.

The rearrangement joins TRBV18 to TRBJ1-1, with D possibly matching TRBD1 (5 bases). Between the trimmed V and J ends, which lost 1 base and 2 bases, there was a span of 8 bases. Germline CDR1 and CDR2: KGHSH and LQKENI. CDR3 length: 14 residues. The CDR3: CASSPLTGNTEAFF. As DNA, the CDR3 is TGTGCCAGCTCACCACTTACAGGAAACACTGAAGCTTTCTTT.